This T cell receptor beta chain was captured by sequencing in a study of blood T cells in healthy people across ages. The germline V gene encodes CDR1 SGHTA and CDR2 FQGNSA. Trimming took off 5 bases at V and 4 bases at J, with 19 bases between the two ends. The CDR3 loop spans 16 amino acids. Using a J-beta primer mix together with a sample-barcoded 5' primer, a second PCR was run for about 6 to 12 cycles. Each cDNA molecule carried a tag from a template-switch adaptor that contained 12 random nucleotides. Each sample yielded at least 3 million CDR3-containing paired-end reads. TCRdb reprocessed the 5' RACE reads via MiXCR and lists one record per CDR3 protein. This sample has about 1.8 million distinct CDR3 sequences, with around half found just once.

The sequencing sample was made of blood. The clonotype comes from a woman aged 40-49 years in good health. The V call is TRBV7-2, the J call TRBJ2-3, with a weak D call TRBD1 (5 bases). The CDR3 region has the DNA TGTGCCAGCAGCACGCGCCCTAGGGGCGGCGCAGATACGCAGTATTTT. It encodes CASSTRPRGGADTQYF.